The rows below give T cell receptor beta chains drawn from one sample of a study of siplizumab effects on memory and regulatory T cells. TCRdb's table, derived via immunoSEQ multiplex PCR, lists solely in-frame clones and lacks some. The data contain around 72,000 clones, about 90% of them singletons. The source material was CD8+ T cells sorted from blood. Receptors were obtained from a human donor in good health. The CDR3 runs from the conserved cysteine through the conserved F or W. The order of the fields is J gene, V gene, D gene, clone size, CDR3 DNA, CDR3 protein. D genes are given only for firm matches. Not all rows give a size; the values are once, few, many and, for expanded clones, a class.

>TRBJ2-1|TRBV5-4|.|once
TGTGCCAGCAGCGGGAGTACAGGGCAGGATGAGCAGTTCTTC
CASSGSTGQDEQFF
>TRBJ2-7|TRBV19|TRBD2|.
TGTGCCAGTAGTATATTCAGCGGGGCGAGCTCCTACGAGCAGTACTTC
CASSIFSGASSYEQYF
>TRBJ2-7|TRBV11-2|TRBD1|.
TGTGCCAGCAGCTCCCGTGACAGGGGTGACGAGCAGTACTTC
CASSSRDRGDEQYF
>TRBJ2-7|TRBV13|TRBD2|.
TGTGCCAGCAGTAGCGGGATTACCTACGAGCAGTACTTC
CASSSGITYEQYF
>TRBJ2-7|TRBV2|.|.
TGTGCCCTCGTCAGGGACAACCCCTACGAGCAGTACTTC
CALVRDNPYEQYF
>TRBJ1-1|TRBV7-3|.|.
TGTGCCAGCAGCCCAGGACCCGGGAACCTCCCTGAAGCTTTCTTT
CASSPGPGNLPEAFF
>TRBJ2-7|TRBV2|TRBD2|once
TGTGCCAGCACTCAGGCGCCGGGGGAGGGCTACGAGCAGTACTTC
CASTQAPGEGYEQYF
>TRBJ2-7|TRBV27|.|once
TGTGCCAGCAGTTTTTTTGGGGGTCCGGGTCTTTCTGACGAGCAGTACTTC
CASSFFGGPGLSDEQYF
>TRBJ1-1|TRBV7-2|.|medium-sized
TGTGCCAGCAGCTTAGGGGGCCCTGAAGCTTTCTTT
CASSLGGPEAFF
>TRBJ1-5|TRBV7-8|TRBD1|.
TGTGCCAGCAGCATAGGGACAGGGGTACAGCCCCAGCATTTT
CASSIGTGVQPQHF
>TRBJ2-7|TRBV7-9|.|.
TGTGCCAGCAGCTTTAAAGCCTACGAGCAGTACTTC
CASSFKAYEQYF
>TRBJ2-3|TRBV27|.|.
TGTGCCAGCACCATTATGTTGGGATTAAGACAGGAGCTTAGCACAGATACGCAGTATTTT
CASTIMLGLRQELSTDTQYF
>TRBJ2-7|TRBV7-9|.|.
TGTGCCAGCAGCCAGGGCGGACTCGGCCCTTACGAGCAGTACTTC
CASSQGGLGPYEQYF
>TRBJ1-1|TRBV7-9|TRBD1|.
TGTGCCAGCAGCTTGAGGGGGCACACTGAAGCTTTCTTT
CASSLRGHTEAFF
>TRBJ2-6|TRBV14|.|.
TGTGCCAGCAGCCAAGATGTAGGATTGGGGAGTTTAGGAGGGGCCAACGTCCTGACTTTC
CASSQDVGLGSLGGANVLTF
>TRBJ2-3|TRBV6-1|.|once
TGTGCCAGCAGTGAAGACCCTTCTGGCTATGATACGCAGTATTTT
CASSEDPSGYDTQYF
>TRBJ1-2|TRBV27|.|.
TGTGCCAGCAGTTTATCGCGGGGGGTCTCTGGCTACACCTTC
CASSLSRGVSGYTF
>TRBJ2-1|TRBV6-1|.|few
TGTGCCAGCAGCGAGGGAAGGTACAATGAGCAGTTCTTC
CASSEGRYNEQFF
>TRBJ2-5|TRBV7-9|.|.
TGTGCCAGCAGCTTATGGGGCTGGGAGACCCAGTACTTC
CASSLWGWETQYF
>TRBJ2-3|TRBV19|.|.
TGTGCCAGTAGTGTAGACCGGTTCGCCGATACGCAGTATTTT
CASSVDRFADTQYF
>TRBJ1-3|TRBV5-5|TRBD1|.
TGTGCCAGCCTAACCGGGACAGGGACTGGAAACACCATATATTTT
CASLTGTGTGNTIYF
>TRBJ2-7|TRBV14|TRBD1|.
TGTGCCAGCAGCCTTTTTGAGACAGGGGCCTTCTACGAGCAGTACTTC
CASSLFETGAFYEQYF
>TRBJ2-3|TRBV13|TRBD2|.
TGTGCCAGCAGCCTAGCGGGAGGTGGGACAGATACGCAGTATTTT
CASSLAGGGTDTQYF
>TRBJ2-2|TRBV7-3|TRBD2|.
TGTGCCAGCAGCTTGGGATCGGGAGGGCCCGGGGAGCTGTTTTTT
CASSLGSGGPGELFF
>TRBJ1-2|TRBV27|TRBD1|.
TGTGCCAGCAGTTCGCGCATCGTACAGGGGGCCCAGGGCTACACCTTC
CASSSRIVQGAQGYTF
>TRBJ1-5|TRBV27|.|.
TGTGCCAGCAGTTTAACCCGGGGAGGCAATCAGCCCCAGCATTTT
CASSLTRGGNQPQHF
>TRBJ2-4|TRBV29-1|.|.
TGCAGCGTTTGGGGGGAGTATGACAAAAACATTCAGTACTTC
CSVWGEYDKNIQYF
>TRBJ2-5|TRBV5-6|TRBD1|.
TGTGCCAGCAGCTTGGGATGGACAGGGGGGACCCAGTACTTC
CASSLGWTGGTQYF
>TRBJ1-5|TRBV10-2|.|.
TGCGCCAGCAGTGACTCTTTTTCGTCCCAGCATTTT
CASSDSFSSQHF
>TRBJ1-2|TRBV4-1|.|.
TGCGCCAGCAGCCAAGATCCGGGGTCTGGTAACTATGGCTACACCTTC
CASSQDPGSGNYGYTF
>TRBJ2-3|TRBV7-9|.|.
TGTGCCAGCAGCTTCCCGGACTACTACACAGATACGCAGTATTTT
CASSFPDYYTDTQYF
>TRBJ1-4|TRBV5-4|.|.
TGTGCCAGCAGCTTGGAGGTCCCTCAATTGGGTGAAAAACTGTTTTTT
CASSLEVPQLGEKLFF
>TRBJ2-2|TRBV5-1|.|few
TGCGCCAGCAGCTTGGGGGGATCCGGGGAGCTGTTTTTT
CASSLGGSGELFF
>TRBJ1-5|TRBV27|.|.
TGTGCCAGCCGACAGTATAGCAATCAGCCCCAGCATTTT
CASRQYSNQPQHF
>TRBJ1-5|TRBV7-9|.|.
TGTGCCAGCAGCTTGGACAGCATACATCAGCCCCAGCATTTT
CASSLDSIHQPQHF
>TRBJ1-1|TRBV27|.|.
TGTGCCAGCAGTTCTGGGATGAACACTGAAGCTTTCTTT
CASSSGMNTEAFF
>TRBJ2-6|TRBV5-4|TRBD1|.
TGTGCCAGCAGCTGGTGGACAGGGGATCCTGGGGCCAACGTCCTGACTTTC
CASSWWTGDPGANVLTF
>TRBJ2-5|TRBV5-6|.|.
TGTGCCAGCAGCTTTGGGGCAGGGGCAATAATTCAAGAGACCCAGTACTTC
CASSFGAGAIIQETQYF